This TCR beta chain was retrieved from a study of regulatory T cells in long-lasting Graves disease. Study summary: The study enrolled newly diagnosed Graves' patients on antithyroid drugs under 3 months.

This clonotype was observed a few times. One end of the junction does not line up with germline, which may come from a read error. The time point here: newly diagnosed GD, antithyroid drugs for less than 3 months. Isolated PBMC RNA provided the starting material for the TCR library. The TCR beta library used iRepertoire HTBI primers with Arm-PCR amplification of CDR3. TCRdb re-called the multiplex PCR reads through MiXCR, storing one row per CDR3 protein. The sample records around 480,000 distinct CDR3 sequences, about 16% being singletons. These data also featured in a second study, about T cells in Graves' hyperthyroidism and ophthalmopathy. As reported in that work: Every diagnosis used clinical symptoms, serum thyroxine and TRAb, thyroid ultrasound and orbital computed tomography. Primed by the HTBI set, a first-round RT-PCR was run on the TCR CDR3.

This sequence originates from a woman aged 35-65 years with Graves disease. Sequences were derived from peripheral blood mononuclear cells (PBMCs), sampled at new diagnosis, from a patient treated with antithyroid drugs.

The CDR3 is CASSYKAREQHF. CDR3 bases: TGTGCCAGCAGTTACAAGGCGCGAGAGCAGCACTTC. V is TRBV6-2 or TRBV6-3 and J is TRBJ2-7; no firm D call. CDR1 and CDR2 (germline): MNHEY, SVGEGT. This CDR3 contains 12 residues.